This TCR beta chain was retrieved from a study of T cell responses to AZD1222 COVID-19 vaccine (dated by TCRdb to the early 2020s). As for the study more broadly: A total of 233 trial participants underwent TCR sequencing, of whom around 200 received two doses of AZD1222 and some 25 received two doses of the MenACWY control vaccine. Trial participants were enrolled by age into 18-55, 56-69 and 70-plus year subgroups, with roughly 160, 29 and 62 TCR-sequenced participants respectively. The paper's findings and limits, for the study overall: Conclusions about previously exposed vaccinees are limited, since just five to seven AZD1222 recipients were seropositive for SARS-CoV-2 at baseline. Because no day 14 peak-response samples were available, repertoires were characterized only after the peak T cell response. In the small 56-69-year group, the increase in depth fell short of significance, most likely because of low power. The vaccine-associated CD4 TCRs covered the entire spike protein, and the dominant responses fell in regions 160-218 and 743-854. Epitopes outside the regions mutated in the B.1.351 and B.1.1.7 variants were reportedly recognized by nearly half of the unique spike-specific TCRs. After two AZD1222 doses, both the breadth and the depth of spike-specific TCRs were significantly higher than at day 0 and than in MenACWY recipients. Participants were mostly white British and included more females than males, and it was suggested by the authors that clonal diversity may have been underestimated.

The CDR3 regions of human TCRbeta chains were analyzed by immunosequencing. On the study's bioinformatics: TCRs in the repertoires were compared against a reference library of SARS-CoV-2-specific TCRs that had been generated with the MIRA antigen-specificity platform. Breadth meant the fraction of unique TCRs that were SARS-CoV-2-associated, whereas depth meant the fraction of total T cells that were SARS-CoV-2-associated. Each spike-specific TCR was assigned to its reactive spike region and to a CD4 or CD8 class using the MIRA data. Log10-transformed breadth and depth values were compared by one-way ANOVA with Sidak's multiple comparisons tests. TCRdb holds this immuneACCESS table with in-frame rearrangements only. Some clones are missing; in checked studies, unresolved V genes explain under half, and the rest has no known cause. V and J calls and clone size follow that table, whereas D and trimming were derived from the DNA. The sample table records approximately 84,000 clones; 80% to 90% of these occur just once. The ten largest clones capture approximately 1.3% of the sample.

What this sample's time point label stands for: about 28 days (+/-7) after the second vaccine dose. Because spike-specific TCR depth and breadth did not differ between the two schedules, AZD1222 recipients who got a second dose at roughly 4 weeks were pooled with those who got a second dose at roughly 12 weeks. Samples from vaccinated people were obtained from the UK trials COV001 and COV002, which included a single-blind randomized controlled phase 2/3 trial of AZD1222 (ChAdOx1 nCoV-19) in healthy adults. Trial participant PBMC samples were collected at day 0 and day 28 after the second dose for TCRbeta chain sequencing. CDR1 is given as MDHEN and CDR2 as SYDVKM, both from the germline V gene. V is pared back by 2 bases and J by 5 bases, with 13 bases lying between the germline termini. The CDR3 contains 15 residues, cysteine and phenylalanine counted. The sequence is cut down to CDR3 DNA, 45 bases in frame from base 1.

For this clone: Which antigen it targets is not known. Qualities for individual bases were not recorded, and no much larger clone is one base off.

Here the sequenced sample was peripheral blood, taken 28 days after the second AZD1222 dose. This sequence originates from an adult who received the AZD1222 COVID-19 vaccine. This sequence uses TRBV28 and TRBJ1-5, with the D gene too uncertain to name. Here is the DNA: TGTGCCAGCAGTTTACCAGGAGGTAACCATCAGCCCCAGCATTTT. Its coded protein is CASSLPGGNHQPQHF.